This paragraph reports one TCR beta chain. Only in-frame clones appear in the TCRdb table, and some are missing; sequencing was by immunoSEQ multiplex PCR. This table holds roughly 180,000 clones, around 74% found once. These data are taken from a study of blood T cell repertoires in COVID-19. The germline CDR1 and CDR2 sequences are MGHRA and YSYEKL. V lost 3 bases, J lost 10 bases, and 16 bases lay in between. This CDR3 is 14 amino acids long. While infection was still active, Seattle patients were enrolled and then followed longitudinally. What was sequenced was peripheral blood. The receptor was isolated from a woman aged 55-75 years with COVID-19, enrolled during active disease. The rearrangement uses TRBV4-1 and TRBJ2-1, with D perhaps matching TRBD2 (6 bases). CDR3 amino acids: CASSQVRGNIEQFF. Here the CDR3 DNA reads TGCGCCAGCAGCCAGGTTCGCGGGAACATCGAGCAGTTCTTC.